A single sample gave rise to the 25 T cell receptor beta chains below, sequenced in a study of T cell changes during pregnancy in multiple sclerosis. Some clones are missing from TCRdb's copy, which holds only in-frame ones; the method was immunoSEQ multiplex PCR. The sample shows about 100,000 clones, almost 95% of them seen only once. The source material was peripheral blood, sampled before pregnancy. Source of these receptors: a female donor with multiple sclerosis, enrolled in a pregnancy study.

The rearrangement links TRBV19 to TRBJ1-1, with 9 bases identical to TRBD1. J lost 1 base, V lost 4 bases, and 4 bases had no gene match. CDR1 LNHDA and CDR2 SQIVND come from the germline V gene (reference sequence). The CDR3 spans 15 residues. The CDR3 here is CASSRTGATNTEAFF. The CDR3 DNA reads TGTGCCAGTAGTAGGACAGGGGCTACGAACACTGAAGCTTTCTTT. Using reference TRBV19 and TRBJ1-1 for the parts outside the CDR3, the full variable domain is DGGITQSPKYLFRKEGQNVTLSCEQNLNHDAMYWYRQDPGQGLRLIYYSQIVNDFQKGDIAEGYSVSREKKESFPLTVTSAQKNPTAFYLCASSRTGATNTEAFFGQGTRLTVV.

This sequence joins TRBV10-3 and TRBJ2-1, with no clear D. This CDR3 is 14 amino acids long. Germline loops: CDR1 ENHRY, CDR2 SYGVKD. V shed 3 bases and J shed 0 bases, with 6 bases lying between them. CDR3 DNA sequence: TGTGCCATCAGTGACCCGGGCTCCTACAATGAGCAGTTCTTC. Protein sequence: CAISDPGSYNEQFF.

The chain links TRBV6-5 to TRBJ2-7; TRBD1 agrees at 9 bases. V was clipped by 5 bases and J by 3 bases; unmatched bases: 5. Germline values: CDR1 MNHEY, CDR2 SVGAGI. The CDR3 length is 14 residues. CDR3: CASSHGTGSYEQYF. CDR3 DNA: TGTGCCAGCAGTCACGGGACAGGGAGCTACGAGCAGTACTTC.

This clone has more than one count but fewer than ten. This chain joins TRBV29-1 and TRBJ1-1, with TRBD1 identical over 7 bases. Germline CDR1 reads SQVTM; CDR2 reads ANQGSEA. The CDR3 is 11 residues long. Trimming took 7 bases from V and 3 from J; bases not matched to a gene: 2. CDR3 residues: CSATGDTEAFF. The DNA for the CDR3 is TGCAGCGCCACAGGGGACACTGAAGCTTTCTTT. The variable domain in full, with the rest retrieved from reference TRBV29-1 and TRBJ1-1, is SAVISQKPSRDICQRGTSLTIQCQVDSQVTMMFWYRQQPGQSLTLIATANQGSEATYESGFVIDKFPISRPNLTFSTLTVSNMSPEDSSIYLCSATGDTEAFFGQGTRLTVV.

The rearrangement joins TRBV28 to TRBJ1-5; D perhaps matches TRBD1 (6 bases). The germline gives CDR1 MDHEN, CDR2 SYDVKM. The CDR3 is made up of 15 amino acids. V dropped 6 bases and J dropped 2 bases, with 14 bases sitting between them. The CDR3 loop reads CASRTTGSGNQPQHF. The DNA of the CDR3 is TGTGCCAGCAGGACTACAGGGTCCGGCAATCAGCCCCAGCATTTT.

This clone was seen a handful of times. This chain links TRBV5-1 with TRBJ1-3, with TRBD1 matching over 10 bases. The CDR3 has 16 amino acids. The germline V gene has CDR1 SGHRS and CDR2 YFSETQ. V shed 3 bases and J 4 bases; nucleotides not matched to a gene: 7. The CDR3 region has the DNA TGCGCCAGCAGCTCGGGGACAGGGGTAGACGGAAACACCATATATTTT. Protein product: CASSSGTGVDGNTIYF.

The chain carries TRBV2 and TRBJ1-2, with 10 bases aligning to TRBD1. The CDR3 is made up of 15 amino acids. The junction had 8 bases not matched to a gene; V was cut back by 2 bases and J by 8 bases. Germline CDR1 is SNHLY and CDR2 is FYNNEI. The CDR3 reads CASSETAGTGEGYTF. The DNA of the CDR3 is TGTGCCAGCAGTGAAACCGCGGGGACAGGGGAAGGCTACACCTTC.

This chain joins TRBV7-9 and TRBJ1-1; D might be TRBD1 (6 bases). Germline V gene data show CDR1 as SEHNR and CDR2 as FQNEAQ (reference sequence). This CDR3 is 14 amino acids long. V was cut by 5 bases and J by 4 bases, with 14 bases left in between. CDR3 coding DNA: TGTGCCAGCAGCCGCAAGGGGGAGAGCACTGAAGCTTTCTTT. Translated: CASSRKGESTEAFF. Drawing the rest from reference TRBV7-9 and TRBJ1-1, the complete variable domain is DTGVSQNPRHKITKRGQNVTFRCDPISEHNRLYWYRQTLGQGPEFLTYFQNEAQLEKSRLLSDRFSAERPKGSFSTLEIQRTEQGDSAMYLCASSRKGESTEAFFGQGTRLTVV.

The chain joins TRBV13 to TRBJ2-7; 11 nucleotides line up with TRBD2. V was clipped by 5 bases and J by 1 base; unmatched bases: 7. This CDR3 is built from 16 residues. Germline CDR1 is PRHDT and CDR2 is FYEKMQ (reference sequence). The CDR3 DNA sequence: TGTGCCAGCAGCCGCCTCTTAGCGGGAGGGTCCTACGAGCAGTACTTC. It encodes CASSRLLAGGSYEQYF.

This clone was recorded once. The V call is TRBV18, the J call TRBJ2-7; 8 nucleotides align to TRBD1. The CDR3 runs to 12 residues. Per the germline V gene, CDR1 is KGHSH and CDR2 is LQKENI. Trimming cost V 9 bases and J 3 bases; bases outside gene matches: 4. The CDR3 spells CASSGGHYEQYF. The DNA of the CDR3 is TGTGCCAGTTCAGGGGGCCACTACGAGCAGTACTTC.

The V gene is TRBV12-2, the J gene TRBJ2-1; the table's D call of TRBD2 was not tested on the DNA. TRBV12-2 is labeled a pseudogene. The CDR3 extends over 15 amino acids. In DNA form, the CDR3 reads TGTGCAAGTCGGGACGGGAGCGGCCTGGACAATGAGCAGTTCTTC. It yields the protein CASRDGSGLDNEQFF.

The chain recombines TRBV5-4 with TRBJ1-1, with 7 positions matching TRBD1. Germline V gene lookup returns CDR1 SGHNT and CDR2 YYREEE (reference sequence). The CDR3 runs to 13 residues. Losses at the gene ends were 6 bases for V and 0 bases for J; bases not matched to a gene: 2. The CDR3 nucleotides read TGTGCCAGCACCCAGGGGGTGAACACTGAAGCTTTCTTT. This translates into CASTQGVNTEAFF.

The chain recombines TRBV27 with TRBJ1-2; D perhaps matches TRBD1 (5 bases). Germline values: CDR1 MNHEY, CDR2 SMNVEV (reference sequence). The CDR3 is 17 residues long. Trimming removed 5 bases from V and 1 base from J, with 20 bases in between. The CDR3 reads CASSANGREGLNYGYTF. The CDR3 nucleotides are TGTGCCAGCAGTGCGAACGGCAGGGAGGGACTTAACTATGGCTACACCTTC.

The rearrangement links TRBV19 to TRBJ2-1; D remains ambiguous. V was cut by 3 bases and J by 10 bases, with 7 bases left in between. This CDR3 has 11 residues. CDR1 LNHDA and CDR2 SQIVND come from the germline V gene (reference sequence). The CDR3 nucleotides are TGTGCCAGTAGTATCCTTGAGGAGCAGTTCTTC. Its protein is CASSILEEQFF. Variable domain in full (rest from reference TRBV19 and TRBJ2-1): DGGITQSPKYLFRKEGQNVTLSCEQNLNHDAMYWYRQDPGQGLRLIYYSQIVNDFQKGDIAEGYSVSREKKESFPLTVTSAQKNPTAFYLCASSILEEQFFGPGTRLTVL.

This clone was seen once. This chain uses TRBV5-1 with TRBJ1-1; D unresolved. This CDR3 region has 15 residues. Trimming took off 4 bases at V and 1 base at J, with 14 bases between the two ends. In germline, CDR1 is SGHRS, CDR2 YFSETQ. CDR3 in DNA: TGCGCCAGCAGCCAAAACCCCCGACAGAACACTGAAGCTTTCTTT. This encodes CASSQNPRQNTEAFF.

The chain combines TRBV19 with TRBJ1-2; D not resolved. In germline, CDR1 is LNHDA, CDR2 SQIVND (reference sequence). Between the trimmed V and J ends, which lost 7 bases and 1 base, there was a span of 7 bases. The CDR3 extends over 12 amino acids. CDR3 nucleotide sequence: TGTGCCAGTACTGACTATAACTATGGCTACACCTTC. This encodes CASTDYNYGYTF.

The chain couples TRBV19 to TRBJ1-1; tentative D call: TRBD1 (5 bases). Per germline, CDR1 LNHDA and CDR2 SQIVND (reference sequence). V lost 7 bases to trimming and J lost 2 bases, with 8 bases between them. This CDR3 region has 12 residues. Here the CDR3 reads CASNQGNTEAFF. The CDR3 DNA reads as TGTGCCAGTAATCAGGGAAACACTGAAGCTTTCTTT.

The J gene is TRBJ1-4, the V gene TRBV30, with TRBD1 matching over 9 bases. The trim removed 1 base at V and 8 bases at J, leaving 2 bases unmatched. Germline CDR1 reads GTSNPN; CDR2 reads SVGIG (reference sequence). The CDR3 consists of 13 residues. The chain's CDR3 is CAWSAGTGEKLFF. CDR3 nucleotide sequence: TGTGCCTGGAGTGCCGGGACAGGGGAAAAACTGTTTTTT.

The chain recombines TRBV6-5 with TRBJ2-1; D ambiguous. The CDR3 is made up of 13 amino acids. CDR1 is MNHEY, CDR2 SVGAGI, per germline. Trimming shortened V by 6 bases and J by 9 bases, and 15 bases separated the two germline ends. The CDR3 DNA reads TGTGCCAGCAGCCCCGAAATGCGAGGTGAGCAGTTCTTC. Its protein product is CASSPEMRGEQFF.

The chain joins TRBV2 to TRBJ2-7; a possible D gene is TRBD2 (5 bases). The CDR3 extends over 15 amino acids. Deletions cut 6 bases from V and 3 bases from J, with 18 bases between. The germline CDR1 and CDR2 sequences are SNHLY and FYNNEI. The CDR3 region is CASRTRLAEIYEQYF. Here the CDR3 DNA reads TGTGCCAGCAGGACGCGGCTAGCCGAAATCTACGAGCAGTACTTC.

The chain combines TRBV5-6 with TRBJ2-1; possible D gene TRBD2, 6 bases. Germline V lookup: CDR1 SGHDT, CDR2 YYEEEE. The CDR3 totals 18 residues. With 4 bases removed from V and 0 bases from J, the gap between germline ends came to 20 bases. CDR3 coding DNA: TGTGCCAGCAGCGGGAATGAGGTAGCGGAAAGCTCCTACAATGAGCAGTTCTTC. It specifies CASSGNEVAESSYNEQFF.

The chain couples TRBV2 to TRBJ1-1, with a tentative D call TRBD1 (6 bases). Germline assignment: CDR1 SNHLY and CDR2 FYNNEI. The CDR3 is 13 residues long. The ends were cut back, 7 bases at V and 5 bases at J, with 14 bases in the middle. Here the CDR3 DNA reads TGTGCCAGCAATCTTGAGAGGGGGACTGAAGCTTTCTTT. Translated: CASNLERGTEAFF.

This clone was observed a single time. The chain carries TRBV18 and TRBJ2-1; D is perhaps TRBD2 (5 bases). The CDR3 is made up of 15 amino acids. In germline, CDR1 is KGHSH, CDR2 LQKENI. Trimming shortened V by 0 bases and J by 7 bases, and 13 bases separated the two germline ends. CDR3 residues: CASSPPLGVLNEQFF. CDR3 nucleotide sequence: TGTGCCAGCTCACCACCCCTGGGAGTTCTTAATGAGCAGTTCTTC.

This clone has just one count. The chain recombines TRBV19 with TRBJ1-3, with unresolved D. The CDR3 extends over 13 amino acids. V shed 2 bases and J shed 2 bases, with 4 bases lying between them. The V gene's germline CDR1 is LNHDA and CDR2 SQIVND (reference sequence). The CDR3 region is CASSIITGNTIYF. The CDR3 DNA sequence: TGTGCCAGTAGTATAATCACTGGAAACACCATATATTTT.

CDR3 region: CASSESPTGYGANVLTF. The CDR3 nucleotides are TGTGCCAGCAGTGAATCGCCGACAGGGTATGGGGCCAACGTCCTGACTTTC. The chain joins TRBV25-1 to TRBJ2-6; 7 nucleotides match TRBD1. Germline CDR1 MGHDK, CDR2 SYGVNS. This CDR3 has 17 residues. V was pared by 1 base and J by 3 bases, with 6 bases of the junction left unmatched.